The 31 T cell receptor beta chains below come from one sample, sequenced in a study of T-cell reconstitution after alpha-beta-depleted transplantation in children. Unique molecular identifiers featured in how the TCRbeta library was prepared. TCRdb redid the calling of the PCR reads with MiXCR, one entry per CDR3 protein. The sample consists of roughly 670,000 distinct CDR3 sequences, under 15% of them appearing once. Sequencing was performed on PBMCs, taken before TCRalphabeta/CD19-depleted stem cell transplant. These receptors were obtained from a girl aged 2-10 years with congenital amegakaryocytic thrombocytopenia, due to receive a stem cell transplant.

The chain combines TRBV30 with TRBJ2-7; 9 bases match TRBD1. The CDR3 consists of 14 residues. Per the germline V gene, CDR1 is GTSNPN and CDR2 is SVGIG (reference sequence). V was pared by 5 bases and J by 4 bases, with 9 bases of the junction left unmatched. CDR3 DNA: TGTGCCTGGGGTCCAGGACAGGGGATTTACGAGCAGTACTTC. Protein sequence: CAWGPGQGIYEQYF.

This clonotype was seen at least ten times. The genes are TRBV11-2 and TRBJ2-3; tentative D call: TRBD1 (5 bases). Deletions cut 0 bases from V and 6 bases from J, with 10 bases between. The CDR3 is 14 amino acids. Germline CDR1 SGHAT, CDR2 FQNNGV. CDR3 residues: CASSLDSGSDTQYF. CDR3 bases: TGTGCCAGCAGCTTAGATTCAGGGTCCGATACGCAGTATTTT.

This sequence joins TRBV7-2 and TRBJ2-3; D is ambiguous. The V gene's germline CDR1 is SGHTA and CDR2 FQGNSA. V gave up 4 bases and J gave up 3 bases, with 11 bases separating them. The CDR3 extends over 14 amino acids. Written as DNA, the CDR3 is TGTGCCAGCAGCTACGGATATACGACAGATACGCAGTATTTT. Translating gives CASSYGYTTDTQYF.

This clonotype was seen only a few times. The J gene is TRBJ2-5, the V gene TRBV11-2, with TRBD2 matching 8 bases. V shed 4 bases, J shed 0 bases, and the junction held 7 bases outside the gene matches. The germline gives CDR1 SGHAT, CDR2 FQNNGV. This CDR3 has 16 amino acids. The DNA for the CDR3 is TGTGCCAGCAGCTCCCTAGCGGGCCCTAACCAAGAGACCCAGTACTTC. This sequence encodes CASSSLAGPNQETQYF.

This clonotype was observed a few times. In DNA form, the CDR3 reads TGTGCCAGCAGCTTAATACTAAAGCGGGAGATCCATGAGCAGTTCTTC. Encoded protein: CASSLILKREIHEQFF. V is TRBV5-6 and J is TRBJ2-1, with 8 bases lining up with TRBD2. Trimming at V came to 2 bases and at J to 8 bases, leaving 12 bases not matched to a gene. Germline lookup yields CDR1 SGHDT and CDR2 YYEEEE. The CDR3 totals 16 residues.

V and J are TRBV30 and TRBJ2-1, with D perhaps TRBD1 (5 bases). The germline V and J ends were trimmed by 5 bases and 7 bases, with 15 bases remaining between them. Germline loops: CDR1 GTSNPN, CDR2 SVGIG (reference sequence). The CDR3 covers 13 residues. The CDR3 loop reads CAWGQGVGNEQFF. The CDR3 nucleotides are TGTGCCTGGGGACAAGGGGTGGGGAATGAGCAGTTCTTC.

Ten or more counts support this clonotype. In nucleotides, the CDR3 is TGCGCCAGCAGTGTTCGGGGTAGCACAGATACGCAGTATTTT. The encoded protein is CASSVRGSTDTQYF. V and J are TRBV5-1 and TRBJ2-3, with a possible D match to TRBD2 (5 bases). The germline V and J ends were trimmed by 5 bases and 0 bases, with 10 bases remaining between them. The CDR3 sequence is 14 residues long. Germline assignment: CDR1 SGHRS and CDR2 YFSETQ.

V usage is TRBV12-3 or TRBV12-4 and J usage is TRBJ2-1; D is possibly TRBD1 (7 bases). CDR3 length equals 13 residues. V was pared by 5 bases and J by 8 bases, with 13 bases between. The CDR3 loop is CASSPGGLDEQFF. The CDR3 nucleotides are TGTGCCAGCAGTCCAGGGGGGCTTGATGAGCAGTTCTTC.

This clonotype was picked up a small number of times. The chain has TRBV6-2 or TRBV6-3 and TRBJ2-5, with D maybe TRBD1 (5 bases). V lost 8 bases, J lost 5 bases, and 12 bases lay in between. The CDR3 sequence is 12 residues long. Per the germline V gene, CDR1 is MNHEY and CDR2 is SVGEGT. The chain's CDR3 is CASGRVVETQYF. CDR3 sequence (DNA): TGTGCCAGCGGCAGGGTGGTGGAGACCCAGTACTTC.

The rearrangement links TRBV10-3 to TRBJ2-7; 9 positions agree with TRBD1. With 0 bases clipped from V and 5 bases from J, the junction kept 2 bases outside the gene matches. This CDR3 is 14 amino acids long. Germline CDR1 ENHRY, CDR2 SYGVKD. This chain's CDR3 is CAISESRDRDEQYF. CDR3 nucleotides: TGTGCCATCAGTGAGTCCCGGGACAGGGACGAGCAGTACTTC.

This clonotype was recorded at least ten times. This chain joins TRBV5-1 and TRBJ2-3; D is unclear. Trimming removed 6 bases from V and 4 bases from J, with 6 bases in between. Germline V CDR1 and CDR2: SGHRS, YFSETQ. CDR3 length: 11 amino acids. CDR3 loop: CASTAADTQYF. CDR3 DNA: TGCGCCAGCACCGCAGCAGATACGCAGTATTTT.

There are many counts of this clonotype. The chain couples TRBV10-3 to TRBJ2-5; D may be TRBD1 (5 bases). The CDR3 extends over 14 amino acids. V gave up 0 bases and J gave up 5 bases, with 10 bases separating them. Germline V gene data show CDR1 as ENHRY and CDR2 as SYGVKD. The CDR3 protein is CAISESSGSETQYF. The CDR3 DNA is TGTGCCATCAGTGAGTCCTCAGGGTCGGAGACCCAGTACTTC.

This clonotype was seen repeatedly, ten times or more. V and J are TRBV12-3 or TRBV12-4 and TRBJ2-3; weak D call: TRBD1 (5 bases). The CDR3 contains 14 residues. The V gene lost 5 bases and the J gene lost 0 bases, with 9 bases spanning the gap. Here the CDR3 reads CASSVTASTDTQYF. The CDR3 nucleotides read TGTGCCAGCAGTGTGACAGCTAGCACAGATACGCAGTATTTT.

Regarding this clonotype: A much bigger clone sits one base away, suggesting this may be a read error. The V call is TRBV5-1, the J call TRBJ2-1, with D possibly matching TRBD2 (5 bases). CDR3 length equals 13 residues. Looked up from germline, CDR1 is SGHRS and CDR2 is YFSETQ. This CDR3 reads CTSSLGIGGEQFF. In nucleotides, the CDR3 is TGCACCAGCAGCTTGGGGATCGGAGGTGAGCAGTTCTTC.

This clonotype was counted only a few times. This rearrangement joins TRBV20-1 to TRBJ2-7; the D is unclear. V was cut by 5 bases and J by 7 bases, with 12 bases left in between. The CDR3 is made up of 11 amino acids. Germline CDR1 DFQATT, CDR2 SNEGSKA (reference sequence). CDR3 loop: CSARTYGEQYF. CDR3 coding DNA: TGCAGTGCTCGGACCTACGGGGAGCAGTACTTC.

This clonotype was picked up a small number of times. This chain links TRBV29-1 with TRBJ2-7; no definite D call. From germline, CDR1 is SQVTM and CDR2 ANQGSEA. This CDR3 contains 12 residues. With 6 bases removed from V and 3 bases from J, the gap between germline ends came to 12 bases. The CDR3: CSVRPTLYEQYF. The CDR3 DNA sequence: TGCAGCGTGCGCCCGACCCTCTACGAGCAGTACTTC.

The rearrangement uses TRBV20-1 and TRBJ2-5, with no clear D. Per germline, CDR1 DFQATT and CDR2 SNEGSKA (reference sequence). The V gene lost 0 bases and the J gene lost 1 base, with 9 bases spanning the gap. The CDR3 runs to 14 residues. CDR3 coding DNA: TGCAGTGCTAGAGATTGGGGTACCCAAGAGACCCAGTACTTC. This sequence encodes CSARDWGTQETQYF.

This clonotype has only a few counts. The rearrangement joins TRBV14 to TRBJ1-2, with D unclear. V lost 2 bases and J 5 bases, leaving 6 bases between the germline ends. CDR1 is SGHDN and CDR2 is FVKESK in the germline V gene. This CDR3 region has 12 residues. The CDR3 DNA reads as TGTGCCAGCAGCCAACGAGAATATGGCTACACCTTC. Translated: CASSQREYGYTF.

The chain recombines TRBV15 with TRBJ2-1; either TRBD1 or TRBD2 may fit D (5 bases each). V dropped 4 bases and J dropped 4 bases, with 14 bases sitting between them. The CDR3 covers 15 residues. Germline CDR1 and CDR2: LNHNV and YYDKDF (reference sequence). This chain's CDR3 is CATSKSPGPYNEQFF. The CDR3 DNA is TGTGCCACCAGCAAATCACCGGGGCCATACAATGAGCAGTTCTTC.

CDR3 DNA: TGTGCCAGCAGCCACCCTCAAAACACCGGGGAGCTGTTTTTT. Its protein product is CASSHPQNTGELFF. The genes are TRBV7-3 and TRBJ2-2; D unclear. Between the trimmed V and J ends, which lost 5 bases and 2 bases, there was a span of 9 bases. The length of the CDR3 is 14 residues. CDR1 SGHTA and CDR2 FQGTGA come from the germline V gene.

This clonotype was counted between two and nine times. This clone may be a read error of a much larger clone one base away. The V gene is TRBV20-1, the J gene TRBJ2-1, with 10 bases lining up with TRBD2. V dropped 1 base and J dropped 4; count of bases not matched to a gene: 4. This CDR3 comprises 15 residues. Per the germline V gene, CDR1 is DFQATT and CDR2 is SNEGSKA (reference sequence). The CDR3 DNA reads TGCAGTGCTAGAGGGACTAGCGGAGATTACAATGAGCAGTTCTTC. It yields the protein CSARGTSGDYNEQFF.

A note on this clonotype: Germline and junction disagree at one end, which may indicate a read error. The V gene is TRBV7-9, the J gene TRBJ2-1; TRBD1 or TRBD2 may be the D gene (5 bases each). The CDR3 sequence is 15 residues long. Looked up from germline, CDR1 is SEHNR and CDR2 is FQNEAQ (reference sequence). CDR3 coding DNA: TGTGCCAGCAGCCCGGGGCCCCTCTCCTACAATGAGCCGTTCTTC. It specifies CASSPGPLSYNEPFF. Using reference TRBV7-9 and TRBJ2-1 for the parts outside the CDR3, the full variable domain is DTGVSQNPRHKITKRGQNVTFRCDPISEHNRLYWYRQTLGQGPEFLTYFQNEAQLEKSRLLSDRFSAERPKGSFSTLEIQRTEQGDSAMYLCASSPGPLSYNEPFFGPGTRLTVL.

About this clonotype: It may be a read error: a sequence one base away is much more abundant. This CDR3 reads CASSLGWLGYNEQFF. CDR3 coding DNA: TGTGCCAGCAGTCTCGGCTGGTTAGGATACAATGAGCAGTTCTTC. V gene TRBV28 combines with J gene TRBJ2-1; D is unclear. This CDR3 has 15 residues. The V gene lost 5 bases and the J gene lost 4 bases, with 15 bases spanning the gap. The V gene's germline CDR1 is MDHEN and CDR2 SYDVKM.

This clonotype was seen a few times. V and J are TRBV19 and TRBJ2-1; no definite D call. The germline V and J ends were trimmed by 6 bases and 8 bases, with 11 bases remaining between them. The CDR3 is made up of 12 amino acids. Germline loops: CDR1 LNHDA, CDR2 SQIVND (reference sequence). CDR3 sequence: CASSPFGHEQFF. CDR3 bases: TGTGCCAGTAGCCCCTTTGGCCATGAGCAGTTCTTC.

The chain joins TRBV12-5 to TRBJ2-5, with a possible D match to TRBD1 (5 bases). V lost 6 bases to trimming and J lost 5 bases, with 13 bases between them. Germline CDR1 and CDR2: LGHNT and FRNRAP. The CDR3 spans 13 residues. The CDR3 nucleotides read TGTGCTAGTGGGGACATAGGTTGGGAGACCCAGTACTTC. It translates to CASGDIGWETQYF.

This clonotype was picked up many times. The chain employs TRBV12-3 or TRBV12-4 and TRBJ2-5; D is ambiguous. The V end was cut by 5 bases, the J end by 1 base, with 14 bases between. The CDR3 is made up of 15 amino acids. In nucleotides, the CDR3 is TGTGCCAGCAGTCGTATGGGGATTCCCCAAGAGACCCAGTACTTC. This sequence encodes CASSRMGIPQETQYF.

This clonotype has a count of ten or more. The germline gene is not matched at one end of the junction; a read error may be the cause. The chain couples TRBV27 to TRBJ2-3; D not resolved. Per the germline V gene, CDR1 is MNHEY and CDR2 is SMNVEV (reference sequence). The CDR3 is 14 amino acids. The CDR3 DNA reads TGCGCCAGCAGCCCCAGGACCTCCGGAGATACGCAGTATTTT. Translated, it gives CASSPRTSGDTQYF.

This clonotype was recorded at least ten times. CDR3 sequence reads: CAISASREGLETQYF. In nucleotides, the CDR3 is TGTGCCATCAGTGCCTCCCGGGAGGGTTTGGAGACCCAGTACTTC. The genes are TRBV10-3 and TRBJ2-5; 8 nucleotides align to TRBD2. V gave up 4 bases and J gave up 5 bases; unmatched junction bases: 9. The length of the CDR3 is 15 residues. CDR1 ENHRY and CDR2 SYGVKD come from the germline V gene.

This clonotype has at least ten counts. V is TRBV5-1 and J is TRBJ2-7, with a possible D match to TRBD2 (6 bases). Trimming pared 4 bases from V and 6 bases from J, leaving 23 bases between. CDR1 is SGHRS and CDR2 is YFSETQ in the germline V gene. The CDR3 length is 16 residues. This chain's CDR3 is CASSLQQSGRLVEQYF. The CDR3, as DNA: TGCGCCAGCAGCCTTCAACAAAGCGGGCGACTCGTCGAGCAGTACTTC.

The rearrangement joins TRBV4-1 to TRBJ2-3; maybe TRBD1 (6 bases). CDR3 size: 19 residues. In germline, CDR1 is MGHRA, CDR2 YSYEKL. Trimming took 0 bases from V and 6 from J, leaving 25 bases between them. The chain's CDR3 is CASSQDFVGRGWKTDTQYF. In DNA form, the CDR3 reads TGCGCCAGCAGCCAAGATTTCGTTGGCAGGGGATGGAAGACCGATACGCAGTATTTT.

The chain uses TRBV30 and TRBJ1-5, with D possibly being TRBD1 (6 bases). Deletions cut 3 bases from V and 7 bases from J, with 10 bases between. CDR3 length: 12 residues. From germline, CDR1 is GTSNPN and CDR2 SVGIG (reference sequence). CDR3 amino acids: CAWRGADQPQHF. CDR3 coding DNA: TGTGCCTGGAGGGGGGCGGACCAGCCCCAGCATTTT.